What follows describes a single TCR beta chain. Its specificity is not known. Sequenced by immunoSEQ multiplex PCR; TCRdb stores in-frame clones only, minus some. The data contain 130,000 to 150,000 clones, roughly 93% of them singletons. The ends were cut back, 5 bases at V and 1 base at J, with 15 bases in the middle. The CDR3 totals 15 residues. Germline-derived CDR1 and CDR2 are SGHAT and FQNNGV. The source of the sample is a study of T cell responses to AZD1222 COVID-19 vaccine. Study-wide results and caveats: Just 5 or 6 AZD1222 recipients tested seropositive at baseline.

The TCR comes from an adult who had recovered from COVID-19. Sequences were derived from peripheral blood, sampled after recovery from COVID-19. This chain uses TRBV11-2 with TRBJ2-7, with D possibly TRBD1 on 5 matching bases. CDR3 region: CASSIDSKGSYEQYF. CDR3 DNA sequence: TGTGCCAGCAGCATCGACAGCAAGGGGTCCTACGAGCAGTACTTC.